This T cell receptor beta chain was obtained from a study of T cells in Graves' hyperthyroidism and ophthalmopathy. The study's findings and limits: For ophthalmopathy, model prediction preceded onset by a median about 6.2 months. Blood also contained most expanded thyroid clonotypes above 0.001. Ophthalmopathy was separated from stable hyperthyroidism by a 13 V-J model.

This CDR3 has 15 residues. The germline V gene has CDR1 WNHNN and CDR2 SYGVQD (reference sequence). V was trimmed by 3 bases and J by 6 bases, leaving 15 bases between them. Regions amplified from RNA transcripts were the TCR beta CDR3 regions. RT-PCR in the first round (using the HTBI primer set) targeted the TCR CDR3. TCRdb re-called the multiplex PCR reads through MiXCR, storing one row per CDR3 protein. The repertoire consists of 300,000 or so distinct CDR3 sequences, with 16% occurring once and the leading ten covering around a third. Hyperthyroidism in the patients, aged 18 to 65, was newly diagnosed and under 2 months in duration. This clonotype was detected a few times. Its antigen remains unknown.

The chain couples TRBV10-1 to TRBJ2-4; the D gene could be TRBD1 or TRBD2 (5 bases each). The receptor was isolated from a man aged 25-40 years with Graves' hyperthyroidism. The source material was blood. The CDR3 sequence: CASSDGTTKGNIQYF. The DNA of the CDR3 is TGCGCCAGCAGTGATGGGACCACGAAGGGAAACATTCAGTACTTC.